This is a list of T cell receptor beta chains from one sample in a study of STAT5B mutations in CD4+ large granular lymphocyte leukemia. Libraries were prepared by immunoSEQ multiplex PCR; TCRdb keeps only in-frame clonotypes and omits some of them. The repertoire includes 34,000 or so clones, over 80% of them detected once, and 4% to 5.5% sits in the top ten. The material sequenced was CD4+ T cells from blood buffy coats. These receptors were taken from a human donor in good health. Each CDR3 is given without its conserved first and last residue. The size of a clone is reported for some rows only, either as once, few or many, or as a class for expanded clones.

V gene: TRBV4-1
CDR3 length: 14
clone size: -
J gene: TRBJ1-5
CDR3 protein: ASSHYDGGGNQPQH

V gene: TRBV7-8
CDR3 length: 13
clone size: -
J gene: TRBJ2-1
CDR3 protein: ASTPLEGNYNEQF

V gene: TRBV6-5
CDR3 length: 14
clone size: -
J gene: TRBJ1-2
CDR3 protein: ASSYSGQGVNYGYT

V gene: TRBV19
CDR3 length: 13
clone size: -
J gene: TRBJ2-2
CDR3 protein: ASRPDRTGSGELF

V gene: TRBV29-1
CDR3 length: 13
clone size: -
J gene: TRBJ2-1
CDR3 protein: SVELAGGTYNEQF

V gene: TRBV28
CDR3 length: 12
clone size: -
J gene: TRBJ1-4
CDR3 protein: ASRKGRQAEKLF

V gene: TRBV10-3
CDR3 length: 13
clone size: -
J gene: TRBJ2-7
CDR3 protein: AISPTAGGSYEQY

V gene: TRBV7-9
CDR3 length: 12
clone size: few
J gene: TRBJ2-7
CDR3 protein: ASSLIAGAYEQY

V gene: TRBV5-1
CDR3 length: 12
clone size: -
J gene: TRBJ2-2
CDR3 protein: ASYLAQFPGELF

V gene: TRBV18
CDR3 length: 13
clone size: few
J gene: TRBJ2-7
CDR3 protein: ASSPPSRGYYEQY

V gene: TRBV25-1
CDR3 length: 13
clone size: -
J gene: TRBJ2-7
CDR3 protein: ASSNPGTATYEQY

V gene: TRBV27
CDR3 length: 12
clone size: -
J gene: TRBJ1-3
CDR3 protein: ASSSPRAGNTIY

V gene: TRBV10-3
CDR3 length: 11
clone size: -
J gene: TRBJ1-1
CDR3 protein: AISESTATEAF

V gene: TRBV28
CDR3 length: 13
clone size: -
J gene: TRBJ2-7
CDR3 protein: ASSLVGVGPYEQY

V gene: TRBV6-5
CDR3 length: 13
clone size: few
J gene: TRBJ2-2
CDR3 protein: ASSYTRINTGELF

V gene: TRBV27
CDR3 length: 12
clone size: -
J gene: TRBJ1-4
CDR3 protein: ASSFHWANEKLF

V gene: TRBV4-1
CDR3 length: 16
clone size: once
J gene: TRBJ2-3
CDR3 protein: ASSQEDLTSGSSDTQY

V gene: TRBV11-2
CDR3 length: 15
clone size: -
J gene: TRBJ2-1
CDR3 protein: ASSPLLRSTGHNEQF

V gene: TRBV25-1
CDR3 length: 12
clone size: few
J gene: TRBJ1-2
CDR3 protein: ASSVVGQGYGYT

V gene: TRBV6-5
CDR3 length: 11
clone size: -
J gene: TRBJ1-6
CDR3 protein: ASSPEYNSPLH

V gene: TRBV4-1
CDR3 length: 18
clone size: once
J gene: TRBJ2-1
CDR3 protein: ASSPKRSGTSGGAYNEQF

V gene: TRBV7-2
CDR3 length: 14
clone size: -
J gene: TRBJ1-1
CDR3 protein: ASSFSPQRTNTEAF